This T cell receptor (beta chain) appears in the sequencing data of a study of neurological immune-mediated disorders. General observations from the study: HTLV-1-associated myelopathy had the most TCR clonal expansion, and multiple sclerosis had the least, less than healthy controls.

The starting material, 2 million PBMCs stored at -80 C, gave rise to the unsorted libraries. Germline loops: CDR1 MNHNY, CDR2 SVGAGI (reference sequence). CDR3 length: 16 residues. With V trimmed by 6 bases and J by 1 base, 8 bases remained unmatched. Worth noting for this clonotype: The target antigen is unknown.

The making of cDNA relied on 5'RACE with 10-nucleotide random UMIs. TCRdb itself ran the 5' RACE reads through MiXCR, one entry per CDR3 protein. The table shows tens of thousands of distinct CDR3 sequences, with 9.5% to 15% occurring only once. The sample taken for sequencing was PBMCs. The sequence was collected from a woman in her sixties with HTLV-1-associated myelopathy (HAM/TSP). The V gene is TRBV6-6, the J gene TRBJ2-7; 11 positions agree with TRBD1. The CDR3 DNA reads TGTGCCAGCAGCCACTCCGGGACAGGGGGTTCCTACGAGCAGTACTTC. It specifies CASSHSGTGGSYEQYF.